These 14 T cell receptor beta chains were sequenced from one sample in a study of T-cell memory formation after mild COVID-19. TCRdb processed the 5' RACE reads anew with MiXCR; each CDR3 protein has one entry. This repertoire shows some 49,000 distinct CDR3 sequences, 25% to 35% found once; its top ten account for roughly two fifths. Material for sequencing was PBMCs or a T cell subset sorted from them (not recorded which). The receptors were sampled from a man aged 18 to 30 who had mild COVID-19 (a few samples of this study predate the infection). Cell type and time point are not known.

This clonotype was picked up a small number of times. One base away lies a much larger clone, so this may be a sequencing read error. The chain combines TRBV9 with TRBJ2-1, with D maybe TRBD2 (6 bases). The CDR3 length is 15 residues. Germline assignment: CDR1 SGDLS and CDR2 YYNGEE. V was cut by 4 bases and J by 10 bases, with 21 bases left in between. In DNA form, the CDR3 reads TGTGCCAGCAGCTACACGGAGGGGCTCAGTCGGGAGCAGTTCTTC. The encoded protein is CASSYTEGLSREQFF.

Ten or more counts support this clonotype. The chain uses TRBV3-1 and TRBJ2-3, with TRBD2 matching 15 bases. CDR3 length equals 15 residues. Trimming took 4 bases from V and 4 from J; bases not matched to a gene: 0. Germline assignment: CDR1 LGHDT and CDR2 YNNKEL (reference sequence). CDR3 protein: CASSRTSGGADTQYF. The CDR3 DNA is TGTGCCAGCAGCCGGACTAGCGGGGGGGCAGATACGCAGTATTTT.

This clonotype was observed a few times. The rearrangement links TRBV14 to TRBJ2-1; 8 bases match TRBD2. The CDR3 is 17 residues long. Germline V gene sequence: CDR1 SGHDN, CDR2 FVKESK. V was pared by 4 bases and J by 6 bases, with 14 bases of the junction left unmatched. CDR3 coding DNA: TGTGCCAGCAGCCGTATGGAAGGACAGCGGGGGCCCAATGAGCAGTTCTTC. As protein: CASSRMEGQRGPNEQFF.

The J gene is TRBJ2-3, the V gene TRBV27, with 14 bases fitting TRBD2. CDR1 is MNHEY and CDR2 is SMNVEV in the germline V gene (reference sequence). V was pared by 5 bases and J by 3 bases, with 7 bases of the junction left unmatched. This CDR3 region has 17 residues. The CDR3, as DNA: TGTGCCAGCAGTCCGATTGGACTAGCGGGGGGTACAGATACGCAGTATTTT. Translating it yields CASSPIGLAGGTDTQYF.

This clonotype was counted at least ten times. In DNA, the CDR3 is TGTGCCAGCAGTTTCTCGGCCTCCTACGAGCAGTACTTC. This sequence encodes CASSFSASYEQYF. The rearrangement links TRBV12-3 or TRBV12-4 to TRBJ2-7; no reliable D call. Deletions cut 3 bases from V and 0 bases from J, with 6 bases between. The CDR3 has 13 residues.

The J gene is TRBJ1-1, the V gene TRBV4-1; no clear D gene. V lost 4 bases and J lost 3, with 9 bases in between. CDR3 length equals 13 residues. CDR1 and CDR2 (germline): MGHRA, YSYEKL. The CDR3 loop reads CASSREADTEAFF. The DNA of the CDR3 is TGCGCCAGCAGCCGAGAGGCCGACACTGAAGCTTTCTTT.

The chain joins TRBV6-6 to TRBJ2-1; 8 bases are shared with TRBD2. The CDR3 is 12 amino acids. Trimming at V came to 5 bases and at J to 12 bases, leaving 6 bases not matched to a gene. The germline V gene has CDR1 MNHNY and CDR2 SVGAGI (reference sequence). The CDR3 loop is CASSHRAGGQFF. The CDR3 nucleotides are TGTGCCAGCAGTCATCGTGCGGGGGGGCAGTTCTTC.

The CDR3 region is CASSFLAGGYLDEQFF. The CDR3 DNA reads as TGTGCCAGCAGCTTTCTCGCCGGGGGGTACTTAGATGAGCAGTTCTTC. This chain links TRBV7-2 with TRBJ2-1, with 7 bases identical to TRBD2. Germline V gene sequence: CDR1 SGHTA, CDR2 FQGNSA. This CDR3 is built from 16 residues. With V trimmed by 3 bases and J by 8 bases, 13 bases remained unmatched.

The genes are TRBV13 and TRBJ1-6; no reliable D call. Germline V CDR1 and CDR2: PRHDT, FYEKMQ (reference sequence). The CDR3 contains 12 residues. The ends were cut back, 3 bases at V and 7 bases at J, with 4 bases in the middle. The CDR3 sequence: CASSLANSPLHF. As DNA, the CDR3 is TGTGCCAGCAGCTTGGCGAATTCACCCCTCCACTTT.

The CDR3 region has the DNA TGTGCCAGCAGTTCCTACCCATCGACTCACACTATCAATCAGCCCCAGCATTTT. It translates to CASSSYPSTHTINQPQHF. The gene calls are TRBV6-2 or TRBV6-3 and TRBJ1-5; D remains unclear. This CDR3 is built from 18 residues. Trimming stripped 4 bases from V and 3 bases from J, with 22 bases between. Germline V gene lookup returns CDR1 MNHEY and CDR2 SVGEGT.

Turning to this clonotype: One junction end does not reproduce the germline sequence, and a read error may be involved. CDR3 sequence (DNA): TGTGCCAGCAGTGACGTAAACGACAACGAGCAGTTCTTC. Protein sequence: CASSDVNDNEQFF. This rearrangement joins TRBV2 to TRBJ2-1; unclear D gene. The V gene's germline CDR1 is SNHLY and CDR2 FYNNEI. This CDR3 region has 13 residues.

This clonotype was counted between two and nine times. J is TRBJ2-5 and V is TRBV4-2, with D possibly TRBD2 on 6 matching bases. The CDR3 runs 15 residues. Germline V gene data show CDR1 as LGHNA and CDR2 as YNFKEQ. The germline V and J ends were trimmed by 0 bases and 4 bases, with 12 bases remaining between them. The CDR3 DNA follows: TGTGCCAGCAGCCAAGATCCTAGCGTAGCAGAGACCCAGTACTTC. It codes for CASSQDPSVAETQYF.

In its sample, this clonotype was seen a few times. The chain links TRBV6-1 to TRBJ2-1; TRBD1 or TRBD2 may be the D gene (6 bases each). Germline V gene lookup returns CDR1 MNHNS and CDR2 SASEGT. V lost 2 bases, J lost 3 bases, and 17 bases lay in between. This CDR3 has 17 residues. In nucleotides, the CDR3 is TGTGCCAGCAGTGAAATACGGGGGACATCTATCTACAATGAGCAGTTCTTC. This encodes CASSEIRGTSIYNEQFF.

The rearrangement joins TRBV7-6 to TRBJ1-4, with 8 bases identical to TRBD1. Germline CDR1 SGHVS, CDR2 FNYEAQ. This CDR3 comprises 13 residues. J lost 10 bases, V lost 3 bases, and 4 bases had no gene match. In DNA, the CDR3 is TGTGCCAGCAGCTTCAACAGGGGGAGAAAACTGTTTTTT. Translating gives CASSFNRGRKLFF. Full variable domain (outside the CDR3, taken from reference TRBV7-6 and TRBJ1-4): GAGVSQSPRYKVTKRGQDVALRCDPISGHVSLYWYRQALGQGPEFLTYFNYEAQQDKSGLPNDRFSAERPEGSISTLTIQRTEQRDSAMYRCASSFNRGRKLFFGSGTQLSVL.